The 3 T cell receptor beta chains presented below share a single source sample, sequenced in a study of shared clonotypes between healthy human individuals. Clones were read by immunoSEQ multiplex PCR, and TCRdb kept only the in-frame ones, dropping some. The sample records roughly 1,800,000 clones, less than 95% being singletons. The naive CD8 subset, CD45RO-negative cells positively selected for CCR7, excluded terminally differentiated effector memory CD45RA+ cells. Sequenced sample: naive CD8+ T cells sorted from blood. These receptors came from a man younger than 30 in good health.

This clone occurred once. The chain is built from TRBV15 and TRBJ2-3; no firm D call. This CDR3 spans 15 amino acids. V shed 1 base and J shed 2 bases, with 10 bases lying between them. CDR1 is LNHNV and CDR2 is YYDKDF in the germline V gene (reference sequence). The CDR3: CATSRVLENTDTQYF. CDR3 nucleotide sequence: TGTGCCACCAGCAGAGTACTGGAGAACACAGATACGCAGTATTTT.

The chain combines TRBV14 with TRBJ1-6; 9 bases are a match to TRBD1. The trim removed 6 bases at V and 8 bases at J, leaving 5 bases unmatched. The germline V gene has CDR1 SGHDN and CDR2 FVKESK. The CDR3 runs 14 residues. The CDR3 loop reads CASSPGQGHSPLHF. CDR3 coding DNA: TGTGCCAGCAGTCCGGGACAGGGTCATTCACCCCTCCACTTT.

The chain joins TRBV25-1 to TRBJ2-5, with TRBD1 matching over 9 bases. This CDR3 is 17 amino acids long. CDR1 and CDR2 from the germline V gene are MGHDK and SYGVNS. V lost 4 bases and J lost 0; bases outside the gene matches: 9. DNA of the CDR3: TGTGCCAGCAGTGTACAGGGGGCCACTTGGTACCAAGAGACCCAGTACTTC. It is translated as CASSVQGATWYQETQYF.